The clone carrying this T cell receptor (beta chain) was seen a single time. TEMRA cells were FACS-enriched, with CD8+ and CD4+ T cells isolated negatively. The sample comes from a study of CD8 T cells in Susac syndrome. Germline loops: CDR1 MGHRA, CDR2 YSYEKL. The CDR3 runs to 16 residues. V was cut by 4 bases and J by 0 bases, with 10 bases left in between. A quantity of roughly 0.5 to 1 ug RNA underwent reverse transcription using random hexamers. TCRdb reanalysed the immunoSEQ multiplex PCR reads using MiXCR and keeps one entry per CDR3 protein. The repertoire holds over 150,000 distinct CDR3 sequences, more than 90% seen once, with approximately 0.097% in the top ten.

The V and J genes are TRBV4-1 and TRBJ1-6; D is possibly TRBD1 (6 bases). Sequences were obtained from CD4+ T cells from PBMCs. The sequence came from a human donor with multiple sclerosis. CDR3 amino acids: CASSLTGSSYNSPLHF. The CDR3 DNA is TGCGCCAGCAGCCTCACAGGGTCCTCCTATAATTCACCCCTCCACTTT.